This TCR beta chain was recovered during a study of blood T cell repertoires in COVID-19. Study summary: Whether acute or convalescent, the COVID-19 samples came from the United States, Italy and Spain.

This table comes from immunoSEQ multiplex PCR, and its TCRdb copy is limited to in-frame clones, with some not included. The data show more than 150,000 clones, about 86% seen once. Germline lookup yields CDR1 SGDLS and CDR2 YYNGEE. Trimming removed 5 bases from V and 4 bases from J; junction bases left unmatched: 6. This CDR3 contains 16 residues. In this sample, this clone turned up a few times. The material sequenced was peripheral blood. The TCR sequence derives from a man aged 50-59 years with active or convalescent COVID-19. The chain joins TRBV9 to TRBJ2-2; 12 nucleotides match TRBD2. The CDR3 spells CASSEGLAGFTGELFF. The CDR3 region has the DNA TGTGCCAGCAGTGAGGGACTAGCGGGTTTCACCGGGGAGCTGTTTTTT.